Reported below is one T cell receptor beta chain. No cognate antigen has been identified for it. Base qualities are not recorded, but no much larger clone differs from it by a single base. Sequences MGHRA (CDR1) and YSYEKL (CDR2) are obtained from the germline V gene. At the junction V is shortened by 0 bases and J by 0 bases; bases outside the gene matches: 5. The CDR3 spans 19 residues, from the cysteine through the phenylalanine. The DNA shown is the 57-base CDR3, in frame from base 1. In total, more than 500 healthy bone marrow donors made up the cohort. All cohort members were sampled while nominally healthy, although unrecorded immune exposures were likely present. The donor was CMV seropositive and was included in the group of 250 to 300 seropositive cohort members. Every donor gave a peripheral blood sample, and the peripheral blood mononuclear cells from that sample were used for TCR beta sequencing. Genomic DNA extraction from the blood cell samples was performed with the Qiagen DNeasy Blood Extraction Kit.

These data are taken from a study of cytomegalovirus exposure and HLA in healthy donors listed by TCRdb under 2017. Background on the whole study: An earlier analysis of 587 of the donors reported approximately 280 Gb of sequence data and about 120 million unique TCR beta sequences obtained from about 200 million T cells. About 310 gigabases of sequencing data and around 87 million unique TCR sequences were included in an early release covering roughly 700 HLA-typed donors. Among the roughly 390 genotyped donors, around 81% belonged to the genetic ancestry cluster associated with self-reported Caucasian donors. The aim of the study was to test whether cataloging public T cell receptors could identify signatures of past pathogen exposure. Using immunosequencing, the study profiled T cell repertoires from 666 subjects and related those repertoires to cytomegalovirus serostatus. Along with the roughly 610-subject first cohort, a separate validation cohort of more than 90 different subjects was used. High-throughput TCR immunosequencing, statistical association of individual TCRs with disease status, and machine learning were combined to predict cytomegalovirus infection status. To study patterns of TCR occurrence, a later analysis re-analyzed previously published TCR beta repertoires from more than 550 donors and added high-resolution HLA genotyping. In the later analysis, no new phenotypic data were used to find candidate immune exposures; instead, reliance was placed on TCR beta sequences and their occurrence across donors. In an earlier analysis of about 590 of the donors, high-throughput TCR beta sequencing was used to judge whether each TCR beta V gene segment behaved as functional or pseudogenic. Donor age, sex, ethnicity and CMV serostatus were compiled alongside the repertoire data. Genome-wide SNP genotypes for about 55% of the roughly 670 donors were used in a later genetic analysis, which treated that subset as a discovery cohort. Every repertoire in the discovery cohort had been generated on one and the same sequencing platform. Class I and class II HLA loci were covered by the typing at four-digit resolution. The number of donors typed differed by locus, with about 629-640 for A, B, C, DRB1 and DQB1, around 520 for DQA1, nearly 610 for DPA1, and 472 for DPB1. A few DR-DQ haplotypes were treated as single units for association and clustering because of strong linkage in the cohort. Among a few hundred genotyped donors of the cohort, an average of 235,054 unique TCR beta nucleotide sequences were sequenced per donor, around 20% of them non-productive. The research as a whole found: Three of the identified cytomegalovirus-associated TCR beta chains were confirmed in vitro to be specific for cytomegalovirus antigens. The earlier analysis of approximately 590 of the donors excluded fewer than 20 rarely observed V segments, including chromosome 9 orphons, because counts were too low. In both the original and validation cohorts, the classifier was reported to diagnose cytomegalovirus status with high specificity and sensitivity. A further reported finding was that TCR beta sequences accurately predicted the HLA-A and HLA-B alleles for most subjects in the first cohort. Because some donors lacked HLA typing at each locus, the association tests relied only on the typed subset. The presence/absence analyses assumed that sequencing depth was roughly uniform across donors, and that assumption may not be true. In a later analysis, HLA-associated TCR beta chains showed more clonal expansion and lower generation probabilities than non-associated chains that were equally common. Most TCR sequences were seen in very few donors, while some public TCRs were found in many individuals. The cohort was sequenced for TCR beta chains only, and without alpha or paired-chain data the features that could be detected were limited. The only immune exposure information available for the cohort was CMV serostatus. Some IMGT-functional V segments, including TRBV6-2 and TRBV6-3, could not be distinguished by the 87-base-pair reads and were therefore excluded. A group of highly shared sequence variants was considered likely to be a technical artifact of the sequencing pipeline. Linkage disequilibrium might explain the correlated functional status among segregating V segments, but an unknown experimental factor could not be ruled out. It was suggested by the authors that the approach could potentially be generalized to other disease states and immunological phenotypes. When HLA alleles, especially DR and DQ, strongly co-occurred, TCR associations were difficult to assign to individual alleles. In a later analysis, the rate of TCR association differed among HLA loci, with DRB1 alleles having the most associated TCRs and HLA-C alleles having the fewest. A later analysis found that most CMV-associated TCR beta chains appeared HLA-restricted, with HLA associations seemingly driven largely by CMV exposure. A later analysis reported that several top co-occurrence clusters appeared linked to parvovirus B19, influenza, CMV and Epstein-Barr virus. In an earlier analysis of approximately 590 of the donors, most TCR beta V segments appeared in productive rearrangements about 90% or about 30% of the time, broadly matching IMGT annotations. In a later genetic analysis, a missense DCLRE1C variant was associated with V-gene and J-gene trimming of TCR beta chains, and the association was replicated in an independent cohort. The study listed 150 to 200 TCR beta chains as associated with cytomegalovirus. Compared with the approximately 710-donor mean, donors in an Asian-associated ancestry cluster had fewer N-insertions in productive TCRs, according to a later genetic analysis. A later analysis associated 15,000 to 20,000 TCR beta sequences with specific HLA alleles at a false discovery rate of 0.05.

Receptors were amplified or captured by the immunoSEQ multiplex PCR assay. The multiplex PCR relied on a mix of 60 forward primers for TCR Vbeta segments and 13 reverse primers for TCR Jbeta segments. Amplification of the CDR3 region of rearranged TCR beta genes was performed with a multiplex PCR assay on genomic DNA. Amplified TCR beta libraries were sequenced as 87-base-pair reads on the Illumina HiSeq System. For the original study's pipeline: A later analysis tallied tens of millions of unique TCR beta chains across the 650 to 750 repertoires, and around 12 million of those chains were shared by two or more donors. Raw reads were error-corrected and collapsed into unique sequences by a nearest-neighbor algorithm in which closely related sequences were merged to remove PCR and sequencing errors. V, D and J gene segments were assigned by aligning CDR3 sequences to IMGT reference sequences. Each retained sequence needed at least a six-nucleotide match to both a V gene segment and a J gene segment. Rearrangements were classified as productive when the CDR3 lacked stop codons and remained in frame with V and J, and all other rearrangements were classified as non-productive. CDR3 was defined according to IMGT convention as the region running from the second conserved V-encoded cysteine to the conserved J-encoded phenylalanine. In an earlier analysis of around 540 of the donors, sequences lacking an unambiguous match to a single V gene segment were excluded. In an earlier analysis of 500 to 750 of the donors, V segments were called functional above 56.7% productive rearrangements and were called segregating when the between-donor standard deviation exceeded 5%. A statistical classification framework was built for diagnosing cytomegalovirus status from the catalog of TCR beta chain sequences. V and J gene assignment, in a later analysis, came from comparing TCR nucleotide sequences with IMGT/GENE-DB human TR gene sequences. Using the TCRdist pipeline, a later analysis assigned CDR3 sequences along with most-parsimonious VDJ recombination scenarios. A later analysis defined each TCR beta chain by its CDR3 amino acid sequence plus V-gene family, and excluded reads lacking a unique V-gene family. A later analysis removed 592 highly shared, low-generation-probability nucleotide sequences to deal with suspected cross-contamination and a sequencing artifact. In a later analysis, a clonal expansion index for each public chain was calculated from normalized within-repertoire ranks of inferred template counts. Generation probabilities in a later analysis came from a VDJ recombination model fitted to out-of-frame rearrangements, and those results were checked against IGoR. Hypergeometric tests were used in a later analysis to score TCR-TCR, TCR-HLA and TCR-CMV co-occurrence, with a repertoire-size bias correction applied to the TCR pairs. In a later analysis, false discovery rates were estimated by permuting HLA or CMV assignments 20 times. In a later analysis, co-occurring TCRs were grouped using DBSCAN, and TCRdist sequence similarity was added for clustering within HLA-allele-positive subsets. Co-occurrence clustering excluded repertoires with fewer than 30,000 or more than 120,000 public chains, plus five with anomalous nucleotide sharing. TCRdb mirrors the immuneACCESS table, restricted to in-frame sequences. Some clones are absent from its copies; in checked studies, under half trace to an unresolved V gene, and the reason for the others is unknown. V, J and clone size are taken as reported in that table, and D and trimming were inferred from the DNA itself. The sample table records about 72,000 clones; about 66% of these occur just once. About a fifth of the sample rests with the top ten.

The sequence is built from TRBV4-1 and TRBJ2-4; 13 middle bases align to TRBD2. The receptor's source is a man in his forties in good health and CMV-seropositive. Input material: PBMCs. This receptor carries the CDR3 CASSQDTRLAGGAKNIQYF. The DNA sequence follows: TGCGCCAGCAGCCAAGATACCCGACTAGCGGGGGGAGCCAAAAACATTCAGTACTTC.